This T cell receptor (beta chain) was found in a study of shared clonotypes between healthy human individuals. For this clone: Antigen specificity is unknown.

Each subset's genomic DNA was shared equally among a number of immunoSEQ plates. Sequencing was performed with immunoSEQ multiplex PCR; in TCRdb, only in-frame clones are kept and a portion is missing. In the table there are over a million clones, about 98.5% of which are singletons. Germline lookup yields CDR1 SGDLS and CDR2 YYNGEE. V shed 4 bases and J 9 bases; nucleotides not matched to a gene: 8. The CDR3 loop spans 14 amino acids. The study, taken as a whole, reports: Even with large depth, rarefaction showed that sorted-subset sequencing was incomplete. Genetic and exposure-history diversity was limited by the small donor number.

The chain links TRBV9 to TRBJ2-4; 9 nucleotides match TRBD1. The sequence came from a man between 25 and 39 years old in good health. Material for sequencing was naive CD4+ T cells sorted from blood. Sample subset: CD45RA+ positively selected. CDR3 in DNA: TGTGCCAGCAGCAATACAGGGGGCTTGGTCATTCAGTACTTC. Protein: CASSNTGGLVIQYF.